The next 19 T cell receptor beta chains were all read from a single sample in a study of shared clonotypes between healthy human individuals. Sequenced by immunoSEQ multiplex PCR; TCRdb stores in-frame clones only, minus some. Among 2,500,000 or so clones listed, approximately 93% were seen once. Sequencing was carried out using naive CD4+ T cells from PBMCs. The subset here: CD45RA+ positively selected. The receptors originated from a man aged 18-30 years in good health. Some clones in this sample may be carry-over from other donors' samples.

The chain uses TRBV30 and TRBJ2-6, with D tentatively TRBD2 (6 bases). The CDR3 is 14 residues long. Trimming pared 5 bases from V and 4 bases from J, leaving 12 bases between. Germline V CDR1 and CDR2: GTSNPN, SVGIG (reference sequence). CDR3 sequence (DNA): TGTGCCTGGCAGGGACTCCTAGGGGCCAACGTCCTGACTTTC. It yields the protein CAWQGLLGANVLTF. The variable domain in full, with the rest retrieved from reference TRBV30 and TRBJ2-6, is SQTIHQWPATLVQPVGSPLSLECTVEGTSNPNLYWYRQAAGRGLQLLFYSVGIGQISSEVPQNLSASRPQDRQFILSSKKLLLSDSGFYLCAWQGLLGANVLTFGAGSRLTVL.

This chain connects TRBV6-1 to TRBJ2-3; D is possibly TRBD1 or TRBD2 (6 bases each). Germline V gene sequence: CDR1 MNHNS, CDR2 SASEGT. V lost 4 bases, J lost 3 bases, and 14 bases lay in between. This CDR3 has 15 amino acids. DNA of the CDR3: TGTGCCAGCAGTGGGAGGGGGGTTTCAACAGATACGCAGTATTTT. It codes for CASSGRGVSTDTQYF.

This chain joins TRBV4-3 and TRBJ1-5; D unresolved. Trimming stripped 4 bases from V and 3 bases from J, with 7 bases between. The CDR3 has 13 residues. CDR1 and CDR2 from the germline V gene are LGHNA and YSLEER. The CDR3 region has the DNA TGCGCCAGCAGCCCCCGCCTCAATCAGCCCCAGCATTTT. Its protein product is CASSPRLNQPQHF.

This clone was recorded only once. CDR3 in DNA: TGCGCCAGCAGCATGGAACCCCGGGATTTCAATGAGCAGTTCTTC. Amino acid sequence: CASSMEPRDFNEQFF. The gene calls are TRBV5-1 and TRBJ2-1; possibly TRBD2 for D (5 bases). V gave up 4 bases and J gave up 6 bases, with 17 bases separating them. The germline V gene encodes CDR1 SGHRS and CDR2 YFSETQ. The CDR3 length is 15 residues.

This chain links TRBV7-2 with TRBJ2-7; TRBD1 agrees at 7 bases. The CDR3 runs to 16 residues. CDR1 and CDR2 from the germline V gene are SGHTA and FQGNSA. V shed 1 base and J 4 bases; nucleotides not matched to a gene: 10. The CDR3 is CASSLVHIQGWYEQYF. CDR3 coding DNA: TGTGCCAGCAGCTTAGTACATATACAGGGGTGGTACGAGCAGTACTTC. Together with reference TRBV7-2 and TRBJ2-7, the CDR3 gives the full variable domain: GAGVSQSPSNKVTEKGKDVELRCDPISGHTALYWYRQSLGQGLEFLIYFQGNSAPDKSGLPSDRFSAERTGGSVSTLTIQRTQQEDSAVYLCASSLVHIQGWYEQYFGPGTRLTVT.

J is TRBJ2-2 and V is TRBV28; D is possibly TRBD1 (5 bases). Germline V CDR1 and CDR2: MDHEN, SYDVKM. The CDR3 covers 15 residues. The V and J ends lost 7 bases and 5 bases respectively, with 17 bases between them. The CDR3: CASKPLWGSTGELFF. Written as DNA, the CDR3 is TGTGCCAGCAAGCCCCTCTGGGGCTCGACCGGGGAGCTGTTTTTT.

The J gene is TRBJ2-5, the V gene TRBV2, with a weak D call TRBD2 (7 bases). The V end lost 4 bases, the J end lost 5 bases, and 17 bases lay between the germline ends. The CDR3 is made up of 15 amino acids. The V gene's germline CDR1 is SNHLY and CDR2 FYNNEI. This CDR3 reads CASSAVGGHRETQYF. As DNA, the CDR3 is TGTGCCAGCAGTGCCGTGGGGGGGCATAGGGAGACCCAGTACTTC.

This chain joins TRBV28 and TRBJ2-5; D remains ambiguous. The germline V and J ends were trimmed by 6 bases and 1 base, with 18 bases remaining between them. Germline-derived CDR1 and CDR2 are MDHEN and SYDVKM. The CDR3 is made up of 16 amino acids. CDR3: CASSRIKNGLQETQYF. In nucleotides, the CDR3 is TGTGCCAGCAGCCGAATTAAGAATGGGCTCCAAGAGACCCAGTACTTC.

The chain uses TRBV5-6 and TRBJ1-3; 7 bases line up with TRBD1. There are 15 residues in the CDR3. Per germline, CDR1 SGHDT and CDR2 YYEEEE. After removal of 1 base from V and 1 base from J, the junction contained 2 bases not matched to a gene. In DNA, the CDR3 is TGTGCCAGCAGCTTGTCGACAGGGTCTGGAAACACCATATATTTT. It is translated as CASSLSTGSGNTIYF.

This clone showed up just a few times. The chain couples TRBV5-4 to TRBJ1-5; possibly TRBD1 for D (6 bases). Germline V gives CDR1 SGHNT, CDR2 YYREEE (reference sequence). V was clipped by 4 bases and J by 6 bases, with 11 bases between them. The CDR3 is 13 residues long. The CDR3 region has the DNA TGTGCCAGCAGCGTACAGGGTTTTCAGCCCCAGCATTTT. It translates to CASSVQGFQPQHF.

The chain has TRBV11-3 and TRBJ2-2, with D unclear. The germline gives CDR1 SGHNT, CDR2 YENEEA. The CDR3 runs to 13 residues. The V gene lost 2 bases and the J gene lost 6 bases, with 7 bases spanning the gap. The chain's CDR3 is CASSLMASGELFF. CDR3 in DNA: TGTGCCAGCAGCTTAATGGCCTCCGGGGAGCTGTTTTTT. Full variable domain (remainder filled in from reference TRBV11-3 and TRBJ2-2): EAGVVQSPRYKIIEKKQPVAFWCNPISGHNTLYWYLQNLGQGPELLIRYENEEAVDDSQLPKDRFSAERLKGVDSTLKIQPAELGDSAVYLCASSLMASGELFFGEGSRLTVL.

V is TRBV4-1 and J is TRBJ2-7; a weak D match, TRBD2 (5 bases). Germline loops: CDR1 MGHRA, CDR2 YSYEKL. The V gene lost 1 base and the J gene lost 2 bases, with 12 bases spanning the gap. The CDR3 totals 15 residues. CDR3 region: CASSQAGSLAYEQYF. The CDR3 DNA sequence: TGCGCCAGCAGCCAAGCGGGGAGTTTGGCCTACGAGCAGTACTTC.

The V and J genes are TRBV5-1 and TRBJ1-3; D is unresolved. The CDR3 contains 15 residues. V gave up 4 bases and J gave up 2 bases, with 13 bases separating them. The germline V gene has CDR1 SGHRS and CDR2 YFSETQ. The CDR3 DNA reads TGCGCCAGCAGCCAATCGACGGGTGCTGGAAACACCATATATTTT. Residues: CASSQSTGAGNTIYF.

V is TRBV6-1 and J is TRBJ2-6; 10 positions match TRBD1. From germline, CDR1 is MNHNS and CDR2 SASEGT. This CDR3 is built from 19 residues. V shed 0 bases, J shed 0 bases, and the junction held 5 bases outside the gene matches. The CDR3 is CASSEAGTGAVSGANVLTF. In DNA form, the CDR3 reads TGTGCCAGCAGTGAAGCCGGGACAGGGGCAGTCTCTGGGGCCAACGTCCTGACTTTC.

The J gene is TRBJ2-7, the V gene TRBV4-3; 7 nucleotides align to TRBD1. The CDR3 contains 13 residues. Germline CDR1 is LGHNA and CDR2 is YSLEER. Losses at the gene ends were 3 bases for V and 12 bases for J; bases not matched to a gene: 11. CDR3: CASSHDEGARRYF. Written as DNA, the CDR3 is TGCGCCAGCAGCCACGACGAGGGGGCCAGGCGGTACTTC.

The count of this clone is one. The chain links TRBV28 to TRBJ2-5; D is possibly TRBD2 (6 bases). This CDR3 has 17 amino acids. From germline, CDR1 is MDHEN and CDR2 SYDVKM. The V gene lost 5 bases and the J gene lost 3 bases, with 22 bases spanning the gap. CDR3 in DNA: TGTGCCAGCAGTCTTTCTACGGGGGTACCTGGCAAAGAGACCCAGTACTTC. Translation gives CASSLSTGVPGKETQYF.

The genes are TRBV6-5 and TRBJ1-5, with 7 positions matching TRBD1. CDR3 length: 14 amino acids. Germline V lookup: CDR1 MNHEY, CDR2 SVGAGI. Losses at the gene ends were 3 bases for V and 5 bases for J; bases not matched to a gene: 4. CDR3 sequence reads: CASSYVDRDQPQHF. The CDR3 bases are TGTGCCAGCAGTTATGTCGACAGGGATCAGCCCCAGCATTTT.

This clone has just one count. The chain combines TRBV15 with TRBJ2-2, with 10 bases fitting TRBD2. Germline values: CDR1 LNHNV, CDR2 YYDKDF (reference sequence). This CDR3 has 17 amino acids. J was trimmed by 7 bases and V by 1 base; bases with no gene match: 9. The chain's CDR3 is CATSRVPSGRVGGELFF. CDR3 coding DNA: TGTGCCACCAGCAGAGTTCCTAGCGGGAGAGTAGGCGGGGAGCTGTTTTTT.

The chain employs TRBV5-1 and TRBJ2-1; D unresolved. V was pared by 4 bases and J by 0 bases, with 14 bases between. CDR3 length: 16 residues. CDR1 and CDR2 (germline): SGHRS, YFSETQ. The CDR3 bases are TGCGCCAGCAGCGAGTTAGGCAGGAGCTCCTACAATGAGCAGTTCTTC. The encoded protein is CASSELGRSSYNEQFF. The full variable domain, completed using reference TRBV5-1 and TRBJ2-1, is KAGVTQTPRYLIKTRGQQVTLSCSPISGHRSVSWYQQTPGQGLQFLFEYFSETQRNKGNFPGRFSGRQFSNSRSEMNVSTLELGDSALYLCASSELGRSSYNEQFFGPGTRLTVL.